This T cell receptor (beta chain) was retrieved from a study of T cells in Graves' hyperthyroidism and ophthalmopathy. Overall study context: Before any treatment, at initial diagnosis, peripheral blood was collected. Study outcomes and limitations: In blood, most of the thyroid clonotypes expanded above 0.001 were also present. The authors' 13 V-J model separated ophthalmopathy from stable hyperthyroidism.

A note on this clonotype: No antigen is known for it.

V lost 0 bases, J lost 5 bases, and 8 bases stayed unmatched. CDR1 is LGHDT and CDR2 is YNNKEL in the germline V gene (reference sequence). CDR3 length equals 17 residues. PBMCs were collected from an approximately 9.3 ml volume of fresh peripheral blood. RNA transcripts yielded amplified TCR beta CDR3 regions. First-round RT-PCR with HTBI primers amplified the TCR CDR3 region. TCRdb independently ran MiXCR on the multiplex PCR reads; one entry per CDR3 protein. The sample comprises 300,000 to 500,000 distinct CDR3 sequences, over 11% of which are singletons, and approximately 29% rests with the top ten.

Sequenced input: blood. This rearrangement joins TRBV3-1 to TRBJ2-1, with 9 nucleotides matching TRBD2. The sequence came from a man aged 50 or older with Graves' ophthalmopathy. Here the CDR3 reads CASSQDGGGRDDNEQFF. CDR3 nucleotides: TGTGCCAGCAGCCAAGACGGTGGCGGGAGGGATGACAATGAGCAGTTCTTC.